These T cell receptor beta chains were read from a single sample in a study of cytomegalovirus exposure and HLA in healthy donors. Generated by immunoSEQ multiplex PCR, the TCRdb table keeps only in-frame clones and is missing some. The repertoire has about 150,000 clones, 88% of them found once; the top ten carry 0.45% to 0.6%. Specimen: PBMCs. Receptor source: a woman in her forties in good health and CMV-seronegative. Each CDR3 is given with its conserved first and last residue. D genes are given only for firm matches. Expanded clones get a size class; other rows say once, few or many, or leave the size out.

D	V	length	J	size	CDR3	DNA
TRBD2	TRBV7-2	13	TRBJ2-7	.	CASKTSGSHEQYF	TGTGCCAGCAAAACTAGCGGGAGTCACGAGCAGTACTTC
TRBD2	TRBV10-1	14	TRBJ2-4	.	CASSTREGQNIQYF	TGCGCCAGCAGTACCCGGGAGGGGCAAAACATTCAGTACTTC
TRBD1	TRBV7-9	15	TRBJ1-4	.	CASSLTGVPNEKLFF	TGTGCCAGCAGCTTAACAGGGGTACCTAATGAAAAACTGTTTTTT
TRBD2	TRBV5-1	16	TRBJ2-3	.	CASSLISGSTTNTQYF	TGCGCCAGCAGCTTGATTAGCGGGAGTACAACAAATACGCAGTATTTT
.	TRBV11-2	11	TRBJ2-7	.	CASSEGYEQYF	TGTGCCAGCAGTGAGGGCTACGAGCAGTACTTC
.	TRBV5-1	13	TRBJ1-1	.	CASSGLLNTEAFF	TGCGCCAGCAGCGGGCTACTGAACACTGAAGCTTTCTTT
.	TRBV11-2	14	TRBJ2-3	.	CASSLRGGSDTQYF	TGTGCCAGCAGCTTACGAGGGGGATCAGATACGCAGTATTTT
.	TRBV7-2	16	TRBJ2-3	.	CASSRNAGASTDTQYF	TGTGCCAGCAGCAGAAATGCGGGGGCTAGCACAGATACGCAGTATTTT
.	TRBV4-2	14	TRBJ1-2	.	CASSPDERNYGYTF	TGTGCCAGCAGCCCTGATGAACGGAACTATGGCTACACCTTC
.	TRBV7-9	14	TRBJ2-5	once	CSSSLGSTQETQYF	TGTTCCAGCAGCTTAGGATCTACTCAAGAGACCCAGTACTTC
.	TRBV5-1	16	TRBJ2-7	.	CASSLNSGVWSYEQYF	TGCGCCAGCAGCTTGAATTCAGGGGTTTGGTCCTACGAGCAGTACTTC
TRBD1	TRBV5-4	15	TRBJ2-2	.	CASSPGTGGPGELFF	TGTGCCAGCAGCCCCGGGACAGGGGGCCCCGGGGAGCTGTTTTTT
TRBD1	TRBV2	14	TRBJ1-2	.	CASSDRGRDYGYTF	TGTGCCAGCAGTGACAGGGGGAGAGACTATGGCTACACCTTC
.	TRBV5-4	12	TRBJ1-2	.	CASSSTGWGYTF	TGTGCCAGCAGCTCGACGGGGTGGGGCTACACCTTC
TRBD1	TRBV11-2	12	TRBJ2-7	.	CASTRQGYEQYF	TGTGCCAGCACACGACAGGGCTACGAGCAGTACTTC
TRBD2	TRBV4-1	15	TRBJ2-7	.	CASSQGGTSEHEQYF	TGCGCCAGCAGCCAAGGGGGGACTAGCGAGCACGAGCAGTACTTC
TRBD1	TRBV7-2	16	TRBJ1-1	.	CASSFRYRGENTEAFF	TGTGCCAGCAGTTTTAGGTACAGGGGCGAGAACACTGAAGCTTTCTTT
.	TRBV6-5	13	TRBJ2-7	.	CASSFAGPHEQYF	TGTGCCAGCAGCTTTGCGGGTCCCCACGAGCAGTACTTC
TRBD1	TRBV5-4	16	TRBJ1-2	.	CASSLGGPGQGPVSTF	TGTGCCAGCAGCTTGGGGGGCCCAGGACAGGGGCCTGTGAGCACCTTC
.	TRBV5-1	13	TRBJ2-5	.	CASSLDYQETQYF	TGCGCCAGCAGCTTGGACTATCAAGAGACCCAGTACTTC
.	TRBV7-9	15	TRBJ2-1	.	CASSLAGVGSNEQFF	TGTGCCAGCAGCTTAGCGGGAGTAGGTAGTAATGAGCAGTTCTTC
.	TRBV6-5	15	TRBJ1-2	.	CASSYMGAVNYGYTF	TGTGCCAGCAGTTATATGGGGGCCGTTAACTATGGCTACACCTTC
TRBD1	TRBV6-5	15	TRBJ1-1	.	CASTPRGTGVIEAFF	TGTGCCAGCACTCCTCGGGGGACAGGGGTGATTGAAGCTTTCTTT
TRBD2	TRBV18	16	TRBJ2-2	.	CASSLIAGAATGELFF	TGTGCCAGCTCACTAATAGCGGGAGCGGCCACCGGGGAGCTGTTTTTT
.	TRBV7-9	13	TRBJ1-1	.	CASSFGLITEAFF	TGTGCCAGCAGCTTTGGGCTGATCACTGAAGCTTTCTTT
.	TRBV11-2	15	TRBJ2-3	.	CASRGTSETTDTQYF	TGTGCCAGCAGAGGGACATCCGAAACCACAGATACGCAGTATTTT
TRBD1	TRBV28	14	TRBJ2-3	.	CASSKTGGTDTQYF	TGTGCCAGCAGCAAAACAGGGGGCACAGATACGCAGTATTTT
TRBD2	TRBV7-9	15	TRBJ2-1	.	CSSQGLAGSYNEQFF	TGTTCCAGCCAAGGACTAGCGGGATCCTACAATGAGCAGTTCTTC
TRBD1	TRBV9	17	TRBJ2-2	.	CASSVTGTGGHTGELFF	TGTGCCAGCAGTGTTACAGGGACAGGGGGTCACACCGGGGAGCTGTTTTTT
.	TRBV28	14	TRBJ1-4	.	CASSLYGGREKLFF	TGTGCCAGCAGTTTATACGGGGGGAGAGAAAAACTGTTTTTT
.	TRBV11-2	14	TRBJ2-7	.	CARLPGQKTYEQYF	TGTGCCAGGCTACCGGGACAAAAGACATACGAGCAGTACTTC
.	TRBV10-3	12	TRBJ2-7	.	CATLEGGSEQYF	TGTGCCACGCTTGAGGGGGGGAGTGAGCAGTACTTC
TRBD2	TRBV6-4	14	TRBJ2-3	once	CASSRGSWSDTQYF	TGTGCCAGCAGCCGCGGGAGTTGGTCGGATACGCAGTATTTT
TRBD2	TRBV7-6	14	TRBJ2-1	.	CASSIAGGGNEQFF	TGTGCCAGCAGCATAGCGGGAGGGGGCAATGAGCAGTTCTTC
TRBD2	TRBV11-3	17	TRBJ2-5	.	CASSLRLPGGFQETQYF	TGTGCCAGCAGCTTAAGGTTGCCCGGGGGGTTTCAAGAGACCCAGTACTTC
.	TRBV7-2	15	TRBJ1-2	once	CASSLARGRGGGYTF	TGTGCCAGCAGCTTAGCGCGGGGGCGGGGGGGAGGCTACACCTTC
TRBD2	TRBV7-2	16	TRBJ2-1	.	CASSLAWGTSGNEQFF	TGTGCCAGCAGCTTAGCATGGGGGACTAGCGGGAATGAGCAGTTCTTC
TRBD2	TRBV27	16	TRBJ2-1	.	CASSPGGVAGGNEQFF	TGTGCCAGCAGTCCCGGGGGGGTAGCGGGAGGAAATGAGCAGTTCTTC
TRBD2	TRBV19	14	TRBJ2-5	.	CASSIGWGGETQYF	TGTGCCAGTAGTATTGGATGGGGGGGAGAGACCCAGTACTTC
TRBD1	TRBV7-2	17	TRBJ1-6	.	CASSRRGTGGINSPLHF	TGTGCCAGCAGTCGGAGGGGGACAGGGGGAATTAATTCACCCCTCCACTTT
.	TRBV7-3	15	TRBJ2-1	.	CASSLPGSSYNEQFF	TGTGCCAGCAGCTTACCGGGGAGCTCCTACAATGAGCAGTTCTTC
.	TRBV5-4	14	TRBJ1-4	.	CASSLPGVNEKLFF	TGTGCCAGCAGCTTGCCAGGGGTGAATGAAAAACTGTTTTTT
TRBD1	TRBV9	13	TRBJ2-2	.	CASSRTGSGELFF	TGTGCCAGCAGTCGGACAGGATCCGGGGAGCTGTTTTTT
.	TRBV28	15	TRBJ1-1	.	CASSTAGAMNTEAFF	TGTGCCAGCAGTACCGCAGGGGCTATGAACACTGAAGCTTTCTTT
TRBD1	TRBV5-1	14	TRBJ1-6	.	CASSTQGAHSPLHF	TGCGCCAGCAGCACTCAGGGGGCCCATTCACCCCTCCACTTT
.	TRBV7-8	14	TRBJ1-1	.	CASSLVAGNTEAFF	TGTGCCAGCAGCTTAGTCGCAGGGAACACTGAAGCTTTCTTT
TRBD2	TRBV4-1	16	TRBJ2-1	.	CASSQLSLAGDNEQFF	TGCGCCAGCAGCCAACTCTCACTAGCGGGAGACAATGAGCAGTTCTTC
.	TRBV7-6	16	TRBJ2-2	.	CASSFWTGGEIGELFF	TGTGCCAGCAGCTTCTGGACGGGGGGCGAGATCGGGGAGCTGTTTTTT
.	TRBV18	13	TRBJ2-3	.	CASSPPPRDTQYF	TGTGCCAGCTCACCACCCCCCCGAGATACGCAGTATTTT
TRBD1	TRBV18	19	TRBJ1-1	once	CASSPRIGTGGTLSTEAFF	TGTGCCAGCTCACCAAGAATTGGGACAGGGGGTACATTGAGCACTGAAGCTTTCTTT